The entry that follows covers one T cell receptor beta chain sequence. Its antigen remains unknown. This may stem from a read error, because a much larger clone lies one nucleotide away. The data derive from a study of liver allograft versus peripheral blood T cells. As for the study in general: Transplanted-liver and recipient peripheral blood T cell receptor repertoires were compared.

Germline V gives CDR1 MDHEN, CDR2 SYDVKM. CDR3 length equals 12 residues. MiXCR, applied by TCRdb to the reads, yields one record per CDR3 protein. Here the sample spans around 1,300 distinct CDR3 sequences, about an eighth being singletons. Study outcomes and limitations: Peripheral blood reportedly held T cell receptor repertoires that differed from those inside liver allografts.

This clonotype originated in a human patient who had a liver transplant. Some T cells may be graft donor cells. This chain connects TRBV28 to TRBJ2-7, with D perhaps matching TRBD1 (7 bases). The CDR3 loop reads CAGGQGVGEQHF. The CDR3 region has the DNA TGTGCCGGGGGGCAGGGGGTAGGCGAGCAGCACTTC.